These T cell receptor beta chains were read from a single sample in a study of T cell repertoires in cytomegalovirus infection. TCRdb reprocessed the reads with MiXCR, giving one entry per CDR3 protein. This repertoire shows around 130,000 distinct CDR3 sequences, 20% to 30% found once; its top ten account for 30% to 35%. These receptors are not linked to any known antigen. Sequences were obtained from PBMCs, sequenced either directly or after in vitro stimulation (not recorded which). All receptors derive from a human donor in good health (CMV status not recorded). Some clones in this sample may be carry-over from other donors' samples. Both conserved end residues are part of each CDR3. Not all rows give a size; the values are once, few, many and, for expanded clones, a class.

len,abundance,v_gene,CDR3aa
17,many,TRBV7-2,CASSLVASGRLYNEQFF
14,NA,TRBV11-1,CARSSRLGADTQYF
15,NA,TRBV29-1,CSVEGIGLVYNEQFF
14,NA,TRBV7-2,CASSLVTGDYEQYF
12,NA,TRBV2,CASSEARVTQYF
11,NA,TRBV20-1,CSATAFNEQFF
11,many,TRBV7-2,CASSQRYEQFF
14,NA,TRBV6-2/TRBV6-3,CASSPGTANQPQHF
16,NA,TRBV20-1,CSAKSTKVSSNYGYTF
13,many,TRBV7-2,CASSSQRGNEQFF
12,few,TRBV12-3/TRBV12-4,CASSLTRDRCFF
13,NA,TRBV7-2,CASSLLRADTQYF
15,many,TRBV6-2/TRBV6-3,CASSLQGFPSYEQYF
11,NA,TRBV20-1,CKAGAHPEAFF
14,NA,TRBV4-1,CASSQGTPHYGYTF
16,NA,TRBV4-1,CASSQPRDRVYNEQFF
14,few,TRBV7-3,CASSQAGQGYEQYF